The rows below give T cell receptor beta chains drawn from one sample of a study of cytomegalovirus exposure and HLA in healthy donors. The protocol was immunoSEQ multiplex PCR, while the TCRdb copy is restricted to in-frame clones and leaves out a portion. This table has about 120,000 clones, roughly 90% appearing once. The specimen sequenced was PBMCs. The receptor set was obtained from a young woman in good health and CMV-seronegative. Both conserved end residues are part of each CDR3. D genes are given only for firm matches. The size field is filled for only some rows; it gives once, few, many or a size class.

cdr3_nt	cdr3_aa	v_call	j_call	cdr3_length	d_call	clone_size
TGTGCCAGCAGCTTAGCCACAGGACAGGTGATTAACTATGGCTACACCTTC	CASSLATGQVINYGYTF	TRBV7-2	TRBJ1-2	17	TRBD1	NA
TGTGCCAGCAGCTTGAGTGGGGGACGGACCCTAGCGAGCTTGCGATACACCTTC	CASSLSGGRTLASLRYTF	TRBV5-6	TRBJ1-2	18	NA	NA
TGTGCCAGCAGCTTGGAGGGGGCCAGGGCCCAGCATTTT	CASSLEGARAQHF	TRBV5-6	TRBJ1-5	13	TRBD1	NA
TGCGCCAGCAGCCCTCGGACTAGCGGGAACACAGATACGCAGTATTTT	CASSPRTSGNTDTQYF	TRBV4-3	TRBJ2-3	16	TRBD2	NA
TGTGCCAGCAGCTTAGGGACAGGGAGGACAGATACGCAGTATTTT	CASSLGTGRTDTQYF	TRBV7-3	TRBJ2-3	15	TRBD1	once
TGTGCCAGCTCACCACCAGGGACAGGGGGGAGCTACACCTTC	CASSPPGTGGSYTF	TRBV18	TRBJ1-2	14	TRBD1	NA
TGTGCCACTTCCGAGACAGGGGACACAGATACGCAGTATTTT	CATSETGDTDTQYF	TRBV28	TRBJ2-3	14	TRBD1	NA
TGTGCCAGCAGCCAAGTGGGCGAGGGAATCGGCCCCAATCAGCCCCAGCATTTT	CASSQVGEGIGPNQPQHF	TRBV4-2	TRBJ1-5	18	NA	NA
TGCGCCAGCAGCCCCGACTCGACAGTTACCTACGAGCAGTACTTC	CASSPDSTVTYEQYF	TRBV5-1	TRBJ2-7	15	NA	NA
TGTGCCAGCAGCTTACGACGGAGGACTAACTATGGCTACACCTTC	CASSLRRRTNYGYTF	TRBV7-8	TRBJ1-2	15	NA	NA
TGTGCCAGCAGTTCTCGACAGGGGGCTACTGGGGCCAACGTCCTGACTTTC	CASSSRQGATGANVLTF	TRBV27	TRBJ2-6	17	TRBD1	NA
TGTGCCTGGTCCTCCGGGACTAGCAGTGAGCAGTTCTTC	CAWSSGTSSEQFF	TRBV30	TRBJ2-1	13	TRBD2	once
TGTGCCAGCATTGAGACAGGGGGAGTTCGAGGATTCACCGGGGAGCTGTTTTTT	CASIETGGVRGFTGELFF	TRBV28	TRBJ2-2	18	TRBD1	NA
TGTGCCAGCCAGACAGGGCGGGGGGGTGGCTGGGAGCAGTACTTC	CASQTGRGGGWEQYF	TRBV27	TRBJ2-7	15	TRBD2	NA
TGTGCCAGCAGCGTAGGGGGACAGAATAGCGTTCAGTACTTC	CASSVGGQNSVQYF	TRBV9	TRBJ2-4	14	TRBD1	once
TGTGCCTGGAGTGTACCGCGGGGCCTCCAAGAGACCCAGTACTTC	CAWSVPRGLQETQYF	TRBV30	TRBJ2-5	15	NA	NA
TGTGCCAGTAAGGGGCGGGGGTACACTGAAGCTTTCTTT	CASKGRGYTEAFF	TRBV6-1	TRBJ1-1	13	NA	NA
TGTGCCAGCAGTGAAGAGTACTTCGGGACCGTACAGGGCTATAATTCACCCCTCCACTTT	CASSEEYFGTVQGYNSPLHF	TRBV6-1	TRBJ1-6	20	NA	NA
TGTGCCAGCAGCGTAGAAGGGCAGGGGGGTGAAAAACTGTTTTTT	CASSVEGQGGEKLFF	TRBV9	TRBJ1-4	15	TRBD1	NA
TGTGCCTGGAGTTACGAGGGTTGGGGCACAGATACGCAGTATTTT	CAWSYEGWGTDTQYF	TRBV30	TRBJ2-3	15	NA	NA
TGTGCCAGCAGCGAAGGACAGCGAAGCAATCAGCCCCAGCATTTT	CASSEGQRSNQPQHF	TRBV4-2	TRBJ1-5	15	NA	NA
TGTGCCAGCAGCCCCCAAGGACAGCCCTATGGCTACACCTTC	CASSPQGQPYGYTF	TRBV7-6	TRBJ1-2	14	NA	NA
TGTGCCAGCAGCTTGGGACAAAGACAGGGGAAGGTCTCTGGGGCCAACGTCCTGACTTTC	CASSLGQRQGKVSGANVLTF	TRBV5-8	TRBJ2-6	20	TRBD1	NA
TGTGCCAGCAGCTCTAAGAACACCGGGGAGCTGTTTTTT	CASSSKNTGELFF	TRBV7-3	TRBJ2-2	13	NA	NA
TGCGCCAGCAGCATGCTGGGGGGTAGCACAGATACGCAGTATTTT	CASSMLGGSTDTQYF	TRBV5-1	TRBJ2-3	15	NA	NA
TGTGCCAGCAGCTTACTAGTGAACACCGGGGAGCTGTTTTTT	CASSLLVNTGELFF	TRBV7-3	TRBJ2-2	14	NA	NA
TGCGCCAGCAGCCAAGAAACGGGGGACCTGCCCTATGGCTACACCTTC	CASSQETGDLPYGYTF	TRBV4-1	TRBJ1-2	16	NA	NA
TGTGCCAGCAGAGAGGAGGGTCAGCCCCAGCATTTT	CASREEGQPQHF	TRBV2	TRBJ1-5	12	NA	few
TGTGCCAGTAGTCTAGGGACAGAGTACGAGCAGTACTTC	CASSLGTEYEQYF	TRBV19	TRBJ2-7	13	TRBD1	NA
TGTGCCAGCAGCGTAGCGGGGGGGCTAGCGGGAGGTTACACAGATACGCAGTATTTT	CASSVAGGLAGGYTDTQYF	TRBV9	TRBJ2-3	19	TRBD2	NA
NA	CASSTSGQAIYEQYF	TRBV28	TRBJ2-7	15	NA	NA
TGTGCCAGCAGCTTGAAAGAGGACAGGGGGCTTACTGAAGCTTTCTTT	CASSLKEDRGLTEAFF	TRBV5-6	TRBJ1-1	16	TRBD1	NA
TGCGCCAGCAGTGAGGAAGTCTTGCCAGGGGGTTTGGGGACTGAAGCTTTCTTT	CASSEEVLPGGLGTEAFF	TRBV10-1	TRBJ1-1	18	TRBD1	NA
TGTGCCAGCAGTTACAGGGGAAATGAAAAACTGTTTTTT	CASSYRGNEKLFF	TRBV6-5	TRBJ1-4	13	NA	once
TGTGCCAGCAGCTTGACAGTGAACACTGAAGCTTTCTTT	CASSLTVNTEAFF	TRBV7-9	TRBJ1-1	13	NA	NA
TGTGCCAGCACCCGAACGGGCCTAGGGGGCAATGAGCAGTTCTTC	CASTRTGLGGNEQFF	TRBV7-9	TRBJ2-1	15	NA	once
TGCAGCGTTAATCACAGGGACGAAAAACTGTTTTTT	CSVNHRDEKLFF	TRBV29-1	TRBJ1-4	12	NA	NA
TGTGCCAGCAGCTTAGGACAGGAACGTGGCTACACCTTC	CASSLGQERGYTF	TRBV7-2	TRBJ1-2	13	NA	NA
TGTGCCTGGAGAGTAATAATCGGGACAGGGGAAAGCACAGATACGCAGTATTTT	CAWRVIIGTGESTDTQYF	TRBV30	TRBJ2-3	18	TRBD1	once
TGTGCCAGCAGCCAGATGGGCTCAGGGGATGGTGAAAAACTGTTTTTT	CASSQMGSGDGEKLFF	TRBV4-2	TRBJ1-4	16	NA	NA
TGCGCCAGCAACTCCGGACAGGGAATGACAGATACGCAGTATTTT	CASNSGQGMTDTQYF	TRBV5-1	TRBJ2-3	15	TRBD1	NA
TGCGCCAGCAGACTAGCGGGGGGGCAATGGCAAGAGACCCAGTACTTC	CASRLAGGQWQETQYF	TRBV5-1	TRBJ2-5	16	TRBD2	NA
TGCGCCAGCAGCCAAGATTTTAGATCGGAGGGGGAGACCCAGTACTTC	CASSQDFRSEGETQYF	TRBV4-3	TRBJ2-5	16	NA	once
TGTGCCAGCGGGGGGGTGAACACTGAAGCTTTCTTT	CASGGVNTEAFF	TRBV2	TRBJ1-1	12	NA	NA
TGTGCCAGCATTAGGACAGTTAGCTCCTACAATGAGCAGTTCTTC	CASIRTVSSYNEQFF	TRBV7-8	TRBJ2-1	15	NA	NA
TGTGCCAGTAGCCTAGTGAACACTGAAGCTTTCTTT	CASSLVNTEAFF	TRBV19	TRBJ1-1	12	NA	NA
TGTGCCAGCAGTCCACTCGAGGAGCAGTACTTC	CASSPLEEQYF	TRBV25-1	TRBJ2-7	11	NA	NA
TGCGCCAGCAAAGGGACTCAGGGGGACCAGCCCCAGCATTTT	CASKGTQGDQPQHF	TRBV10-2	TRBJ1-5	14	TRBD1	NA
TGTGCCAGCACCTTTTCCCGAGACACCGGGGAGCTGTTTTTT	CASTFSRDTGELFF	TRBV27	TRBJ2-2	14	NA	NA
TGTGCCAGCAGTTTATCACTAGCTACAGATACGCAGTATTTT	CASSLSLATDTQYF	TRBV28	TRBJ2-3	14	NA	NA
TGTGCCAGCAGCCGGACTAGCGGGAGGGGGGCCCAGTACTTC	CASSRTSGRGAQYF	TRBV7-2	TRBJ2-5	14	TRBD2	once
TGTGCCAGTTACGATACAGGGGGCAGACGGGGCTACACCTTC	CASYDTGGRRGYTF	TRBV9	TRBJ1-2	14	TRBD1	NA
TGTGCCAGCCACTCACATATAGCGGGAGGGCCCCGTGAGCAGTTCTTC	CASHSHIAGGPREQFF	TRBV19	TRBJ2-1	16	TRBD2	NA
TGCGCCAGCAGTGCTACCGGGACAGAGGAGGACACCGGGGAGCTGTTTTTT	CASSATGTEEDTGELFF	TRBV10-1	TRBJ2-2	17	TRBD1	NA
TGTGCCAGCAGTTTTACAGGGTTGGTCTATGGCTACACCTTC	CASSFTGLVYGYTF	TRBV28	TRBJ1-2	14	NA	few
TGTGCCAGCAGCCCTAAGGAGGGCGGGACCGGGGAGCTGTTTTTT	CASSPKEGGTGELFF	TRBV13	TRBJ2-2	15	NA	once
TGCGCCAGCAGCTTGGCCCAGACTAGCGGGTCCCAAGAGACCCAGTACTTC	CASSLAQTSGSQETQYF	TRBV5-1	TRBJ2-5	17	TRBD2	NA
TGTGCCAGCTCGCGACAGGGCAACGAGCAGTACTTC	CASSRQGNEQYF	TRBV18	TRBJ2-7	12	TRBD1	few
TGTGCCTTGGGACAGGTCTCTTCGCGGGAGCTGTTTTTT	CALGQVSSRELFF	TRBV6-1	TRBJ2-2	13	TRBD1	NA